The entry that follows covers one T cell receptor beta chain sequence. This sample is part of a study of cytomegalovirus exposure and HLA in healthy donors. This CDR3 contains 17 residues. V shed 4 bases and J 1 base; nucleotides not matched to a gene: 10. Germline-derived CDR1 and CDR2 are LGHNA and YNFKEQ. The PCR had 60 Vbeta and 13 Jbeta primers. Some clones are missing from TCRdb's copy, which holds only in-frame ones; the method was immunoSEQ multiplex PCR. The table includes 150,000 or so clones, 80% detected once. The sequenced sample consisted of PBMCs. This clonotype was sampled from a woman aged 40 to 49 in good health and CMV-seronegative. The rearrangement joins TRBV4-2 to TRBJ2-1; TRBD2 aligns across 7 bases. The CDR3 DNA sequence: TGTGCCAGCAGCCTTAGGGTCGGCGGGAGTTCCTACAATGAGCAGTTCTTC. Residues: CASSLRVGGSSYNEQFF.